Below, 27 T cell receptor beta chains from the same sample are listed, as sequenced in a study of cytomegalovirus exposure and HLA in healthy donors (dated by TCRdb to the late 2010s). Receptors were amplified or captured by the immunoSEQ multiplex PCR assay. For the multiplex PCR, a mixture combining 60 forward primers for TCR Vbeta segments and 13 reverse primers for TCR Jbeta segments was used. Not all clones reach the TCRdb copy of this immuneACCESS table, which keeps in-frame sequences only. Checked studies attribute under half of the gap to unresolved V genes and leave the rest unexplained. The sample table contains 90,000 to 140,000 clones; only one count was recorded for 69% of them. Together, the top ten hold 3.2% of the sample. What was sequenced was PBMCs. These receptors all stem from a man aged 25-40 years in good health and CMV-seronegative.

The chain employs TRBV18 and TRBJ1-1; maybe TRBD1 (5 bases). The CDR3 is 15 residues long. The V and J ends lost 4 bases and 5 bases respectively, with 17 bases between them. CDR1 is KGHSH and CDR2 is LQKENI in the germline V gene. The CDR3 protein is CASSRATTGGTEAFF. The DNA of the CDR3 is TGTGCCAGCTCACGGGCGACTACCGGGGGGACTGAAGCTTTCTTT.

Only a few counts were recorded for this clone. V and J are TRBV7-9 and TRBJ2-1; the match to TRBD2 covers 7 bases. The CDR3 is 16 residues long. V lost 7 bases and J lost 7; bases outside the gene matches: 16. CDR1 SEHNR and CDR2 FQNEAQ come from the germline V gene (reference sequence). Written as DNA, the CDR3 is TGTGCCAGCAACCAGCTTACGGGGAGGGCAAATAATGAGCAGTTCTTC. It encodes CASNQLTGRANNEQFF. Full variable domain (rest looked up from reference TRBV7-9 and TRBJ2-1): DTGVSQNPRHKITKRGQNVTFRCDPISEHNRLYWYRQTLGQGPEFLTYFQNEAQLEKSRLLSDRFSAERPKGSFSTLEIQRTEQGDSAMYLCASNQLTGRANNEQFFGPGTRLTVL.

The chain links TRBV7-2 to TRBJ1-1; 8 positions match TRBD1. After removal of 4 bases from V and 5 bases from J, the junction contained 6 bases not matched to a gene. CDR3 length: 14 residues. CDR1 and CDR2 from the germline V gene are SGHTA and FQGNSA. This CDR3 is CASSSSQGGTEAFF. The CDR3 DNA is TGTGCCAGCAGCTCGTCACAGGGGGGGACTGAAGCTTTCTTT.

This chain links TRBV5-1 with TRBJ2-2; TRBD2 matches at 14 bases. This CDR3 has 16 residues. The trim removed 7 bases at V and 4 bases at J, leaving 6 bases unmatched. Germline CDR1 and CDR2: SGHRS and YFSETQ. The DNA of the CDR3 is TGCGCCAGCGGAGGGACTAGCGGGAGTGGCACCGGGGAGCTGTTTTTT. Protein product: CASGGTSGSGTGELFF. The full variable domain, in which reference TRBV5-1 and TRBJ2-2 provide the parts outside the CDR3, is KAGVTQTPRYLIKTRGQQVTLSCSPISGHRSVSWYQQTPGQGLQFLFEYFSETQRNKGNFPGRFSGRQFSNSRSEMNVSTLELGDSALYLCASGGTSGSGTGELFFGEGSRLTVL.

The V call is TRBV5-1, the J call TRBJ1-2; D remains unclear. This CDR3 has 13 residues. V was pared by 4 bases and J by 5 bases, with 12 bases between. Per the germline V gene, CDR1 is SGHRS and CDR2 is YFSETQ. CDR3 protein: CASSPRLEYGYTF. The CDR3, as DNA: TGCGCCAGCAGCCCCAGATTGGAGTATGGCTACACCTTC. The whole variable domain, filled in from reference TRBV5-1 and TRBJ1-2, reads KAGVTQTPRYLIKTRGQQVTLSCSPISGHRSVSWYQQTPGQGLQFLFEYFSETQRNKGNFPGRFSGRQFSNSRSEMNVSTLELGDSALYLCASSPRLEYGYTFGSGTRLTVV.

The chain links TRBV7-9 to TRBJ2-2, with D perhaps matching TRBD1 (5 bases). Germline lookup yields CDR1 SEHNR and CDR2 FQNEAQ (reference sequence). Trimming shortened V by 3 bases and J by 6 bases, and 14 bases separated the two germline ends. CDR3 size: 15 residues. Written as DNA, the CDR3 is TGTGCCAGCAGCTTGCGCAGGGTAGAGGCCGGGGAGCTGTTTTTT. Translating gives CASSLRRVEAGELFF.

This clone was observed once. This sequence joins TRBV5-6 and TRBJ2-5, with D possibly being TRBD2 (6 bases). Between the trimmed V and J ends, which lost 3 bases and 11 bases, there was a span of 20 bases. This CDR3 comprises 14 residues. CDR1 is SGHDT and CDR2 is YYEEEE in the germline V gene. CDR3 coding DNA: TGTGCCAGCAGCTCAGGTATTACGGCACGGGAGCAGTACTTC. This encodes CASSSGITAREQYF.

V is TRBV11-2 and J is TRBJ2-1, with a tentative D call TRBD2 (6 bases). Trimming removed 2 bases from V and 0 bases from J, with 17 bases in between. Germline-derived CDR1 and CDR2 are SGHAT and FQNNGV. The CDR3 has 18 residues. The CDR3 sequence is CASSLKSGAGSSYNEQFF. The CDR3 DNA follows: TGTGCCAGCAGCTTAAAGAGTGGCGCGGGGAGCTCCTACAATGAGCAGTTCTTC.

V usage is TRBV6-4 and J usage is TRBJ1-4, with D uncertain. The V gene's germline CDR1 is MRHNA and CDR2 SNTAGT. Trimming stripped 4 bases from V and 8 bases from J, with 17 bases between. The CDR3 loop spans 15 amino acids. In DNA form, the CDR3 reads TGTGCCAGCAGTGTTTCCACTGGGCCTCGGGAAAAACTGTTTTTT. This codes for CASSVSTGPREKLFF.

V is TRBV6-6 and J is TRBJ2-1; 9 bases are a match to TRBD2. J was trimmed by 6 bases and V by 5 bases; bases with no gene match: 8. The CDR3 covers 15 residues. CDR1 and CDR2 from the germline V gene are MNHNY and SVGAGI (reference sequence). CDR3 bases: TGTGCCAGCAGTGATCGGCGGGGGGGGGTCAATGAGCAGTTCTTC. It translates to CASSDRRGGVNEQFF.

CDR3 sequence reads: CAISEMEQGDQEQYF. The CDR3 DNA sequence: TGTGCCATCAGTGAGATGGAACAGGGCGACCAGGAGCAGTACTTC. The gene calls are TRBV10-3 and TRBJ2-7, with D perhaps matching TRBD1 (6 bases). V dropped 2 bases and J dropped 7 bases, with 18 bases sitting between them. The CDR3 has 15 residues. Germline assignment: CDR1 ENHRY and CDR2 SYGVKD.

With respect to this clone: Other DNA sequences in the same sample also yield this CDR3. The rearrangement links TRBV10-3 to TRBJ2-3; 7 bases align to TRBD1. V lost 0 bases and J lost 1; bases outside the gene matches: 4. CDR3 length equals 16 residues. Per germline, CDR1 ENHRY and CDR2 SYGVKD. The CDR3 sequence: CAISESGTVRTDTQYF. The CDR3, as DNA: TGTGCCATCAGTGAGTCTGGGACAGTCCGCACAGATACGCAGTATTTT.

The CDR3 reads CASSEPAGTQYF. The CDR3 DNA follows: TGTGCCAGCAGCGAACCAGCGGGGACCCAGTACTTC. The chain uses TRBV5-5 and TRBJ2-5; possibly TRBD2 for D (6 bases). Between the trimmed V and J ends, which lost 4 bases and 7 bases, there was a span of 11 bases. Germline CDR1 reads SGHKS; CDR2 reads YYEKEE (reference sequence). The CDR3 contains 12 residues.

The chain uses TRBV7-9 and TRBJ2-4; maybe TRBD1 (6 bases). The CDR3 runs 13 residues. Looked up from germline, CDR1 is SEHNR and CDR2 is FQNEAQ (reference sequence). The ends were cut back, 2 bases at V and 9 bases at J, with 11 bases in the middle. The CDR3 spells CASSLNTGSIQYF. In DNA, the CDR3 is TGTGCCAGCAGCTTAAACACAGGGAGCATTCAGTACTTC.

With regard to this clone: The junction does not match germline at one end; this may be a read error. This sequence joins TRBV5-5 and TRBJ2-7; D not resolved. Germline CDR1 reads SGHKS; CDR2 reads YYEKEE (reference sequence). The CDR3 spans 14 residues. The CDR3 protein is CASSPPHERNEQYF. The CDR3 DNA reads as TGTGCCAGCAGCCCACCCCACGAACGAAACGAGCAATACTTC.

This clone was counted only a few times. CDR3 loop: CASSLPDSPLHF. The CDR3 nucleotides are TGTGCCAGCAGTTTGCCGGATTCACCCCTCCACTTT. The V and J genes are TRBV2 and TRBJ1-6; no clear D gene. This CDR3 is built from 12 residues. Germline assignment: CDR1 SNHLY and CDR2 FYNNEI. Deletions cut 5 bases from V and 8 bases from J, with 7 bases between.

This clone is a singleton in its sample. The chain is built from TRBV6-5 and TRBJ2-1, with D possibly being TRBD2 (6 bases). With 0 bases removed from V and 9 bases from J, the gap between germline ends came to 6 bases. The V gene's germline CDR1 is MNHEY and CDR2 SVGAGI. The CDR3 extends over 12 amino acids. CDR3 region: CASSYSGGEQFF. DNA of the CDR3: TGTGCCAGCAGTTACTCGGGAGGTGAGCAGTTCTTC.

The V call is TRBV11-1, the J call TRBJ2-2, with 7 bases identical to TRBD2. Germline loops: CDR1 SGHAT, CDR2 FQDESV (reference sequence). V was pared by 4 bases and J by 6 bases, with 11 bases of the junction left unmatched. The CDR3 totals 16 residues. The CDR3 nucleotides are TGTGCCAGCAGCTCCCCAGACGGGGCGGGGGCCGGGGAGCTGTTTTTT. Amino acid sequence: CASSSPDGAGAGELFF. The full variable domain, with the rest looked up from reference TRBV11-1 and TRBJ2-2, is EAEVAQSPRYKITEKSQAVAFWCDPISGHATLYWYRQILGQGPELLVQFQDESVVDDSQLPKDRFSAERLKGVDSTLKIQPAELGDSAMYLCASSSPDGAGAGELFFGEGSRLTVL.

This chain uses TRBV23-1 with TRBJ2-2; 8 nucleotides match TRBD2. TRBV23-1 carries the ORF label, with uncertain function. CDR3 size: 23 residues. The ends lost 4 bases at V and 0 bases at J; junction bases unmatched: 25. CDR3 nucleotide sequence: TGCGCCAGCAGTCCCCTTAAGGGACTAGTCGTTTTGCAGGGACGCCCGAACACCGGGGAGCTGTTTTTT. Translated: CASSPLKGLVVLQGRPNTGELFF.

V and J are TRBV13 and TRBJ1-1; D is possibly TRBD1 (6 bases). The CDR3 contains 17 residues. CDR1 and CDR2 (germline): PRHDT, FYEKMQ (reference sequence). V was cut by 4 bases and J by 1 base, with 19 bases left in between. In DNA, the CDR3 is TGTGCCAGCAGCTACCCCGGGCAGGGGTGGGCGAACACTGAAGCTTTCTTT. Protein product: CASSYPGQGWANTEAFF.

The J gene is TRBJ2-7, the V gene TRBV7-3; weak D call: TRBD2 (6 bases). Germline assignment: CDR1 SGHTA and CDR2 FQGTGA. Deletions cut 6 bases from V and 0 bases from J, with 9 bases between. The CDR3 extends over 13 amino acids. The CDR3 is CASSQRASYEQYF. Here the CDR3 DNA reads TGTGCCAGCAGTCAGCGGGCCTCCTACGAGCAGTACTTC.

This sequence joins TRBV11-1 and TRBJ2-1, with 7 nucleotides matching TRBD2. The CDR3 spans 16 residues. V trimming: 5 bases; J trimming: 2 bases; junction bases outside the gene matches: 9. Germline V gene sequence: CDR1 SGHAT, CDR2 FQDESV (reference sequence). The CDR3 DNA reads TGTGCCAGCAGCCCTCTTGCGGGAGTGGCCTACAATGAGCAGTTCTTC. It encodes CASSPLAGVAYNEQFF.

The rearrangement uses TRBV28 and TRBJ2-4; possible D gene TRBD1, 6 bases. Trimming took off 9 bases at V and 5 bases at J, with 14 bases between the two ends. There are 13 residues in the CDR3. Germline CDR1 is MDHEN and CDR2 is SYDVKM. DNA of the CDR3: TGTGCCAGACTACAGGGACATGAAAACATTCAGTACTTC. Its protein is CARLQGHENIQYF.

This clone has just a few counts. The chain recombines TRBV12-5 with TRBJ1-5; D is perhaps TRBD1 (6 bases). Germline CDR1 LGHNT, CDR2 FRNRAP. Trimming took 1 base from V and 4 from J, leaving 17 bases between them. This CDR3 comprises 17 residues. CDR3 sequence reads: CASGLGRGEGLNQPQHF. CDR3 nucleotide sequence: TGTGCTAGTGGTTTGGGCAGGGGAGAAGGCCTGAATCAGCCCCAGCATTTT.

As DNA, the CDR3 is TGTGCCAGCAGCTCGGGACTAGCAACGGAGCAGTTCTTC. Its translation: CASSSGLATEQFF. The chain couples TRBV11-3 to TRBJ2-1; TRBD2 aligns across 9 bases. This CDR3 spans 13 amino acids. J was trimmed by 10 bases and V by 4 bases; bases with no gene match: 5. Germline V gives CDR1 SGHNT, CDR2 YENEEA. The entire variable domain, with the rest obtained from reference TRBV11-3 and TRBJ2-1, is as follows: EAGVVQSPRYKIIEKKQPVAFWCNPISGHNTLYWYLQNLGQGPELLIRYENEEAVDDSQLPKDRFSAERLKGVDSTLKIQPAELGDSAVYLCASSSGLATEQFFGPGTRLTVL.

The chain combines TRBV5-1 with TRBJ2-1; D is possibly TRBD1 (6 bases). This CDR3 has 13 amino acids. The germline V and J ends were trimmed by 0 bases and 9 bases, with 10 bases remaining between them. Germline V gene sequence: CDR1 SGHRS, CDR2 YFSETQ. This CDR3 reads CASSLGGGAEQFF. The CDR3, as DNA: TGCGCCAGCAGCTTGGGAGGGGGAGCTGAGCAGTTCTTC.

This clone occurred a few times. J is TRBJ1-1 and V is TRBV27, with a weak D call TRBD1 (5 bases). The V gene's germline CDR1 is MNHEY and CDR2 SMNVEV (reference sequence). V shed 1 base and J shed 11 bases, with 11 bases lying between them. The CDR3 length is 12 residues. The CDR3 DNA reads TGTGCCAGCAGTTTATTACGGGGGGGGGCTTTCTTT. Amino acids: CASSLLRGGAFF.